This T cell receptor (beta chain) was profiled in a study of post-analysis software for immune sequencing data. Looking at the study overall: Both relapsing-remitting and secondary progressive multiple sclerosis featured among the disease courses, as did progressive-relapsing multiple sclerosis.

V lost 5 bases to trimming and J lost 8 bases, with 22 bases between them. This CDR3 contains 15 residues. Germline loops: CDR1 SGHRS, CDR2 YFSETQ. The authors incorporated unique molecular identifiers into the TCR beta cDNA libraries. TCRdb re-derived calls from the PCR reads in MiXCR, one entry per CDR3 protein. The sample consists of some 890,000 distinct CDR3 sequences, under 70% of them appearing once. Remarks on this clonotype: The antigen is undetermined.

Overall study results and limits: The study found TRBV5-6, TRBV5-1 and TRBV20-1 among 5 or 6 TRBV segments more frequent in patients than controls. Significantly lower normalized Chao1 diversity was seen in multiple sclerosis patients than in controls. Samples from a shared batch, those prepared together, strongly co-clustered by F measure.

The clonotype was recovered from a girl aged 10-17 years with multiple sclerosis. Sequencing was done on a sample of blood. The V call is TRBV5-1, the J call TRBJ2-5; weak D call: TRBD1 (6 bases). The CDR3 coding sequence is TGCGCCAGCAGAAGTCTGGGACACGCGCGTGAAACCCAGTACTTC. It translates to CASRSLGHARETQYF.